The rows below give T cell receptor beta chains drawn from one sample of a study of T-cell memory formation after mild COVID-19. MiXCR was run by TCRdb on the 5' RACE reads, yielding one entry per CDR3 protein. The sample contains about 130,000 distinct CDR3 sequences, about 6% of which appear only once. Sequencing used PBMCs or a T cell subset sorted from them (not recorded which). All receptors come from an adult woman who had mild COVID-19 (a few samples of this study predate the infection). Cell type and time point are not known. CDR3s include the opening cysteine and the closing phenylalanine or tryptophan. Fields, in order: CDR3 protein, CDR3 DNA, D gene, J gene, V gene, clone size. The D gene is left open where the match is weak. The listing skips clone size in some rows; elsewhere it reads once, few, many or a size class.

CDR3 protein: CASSLAGSGTGELFF; CDR3 DNA: TGCGCCAGCAGCTTGGCCGGGAGCGGTACCGGGGAGCTGTTTTTT; D gene: -; J gene: TRBJ2-2; V gene: TRBV5-1; clone size: -
CDR3 protein: CASSSVSNTQYF; CDR3 DNA: TGTGCCAGCAGCTCTGTGTCAAATACGCAGTATTTT; D gene: -; J gene: TRBJ2-3; V gene: TRBV7-9; clone size: many
CDR3 protein: CASSLTSGVQYHNEQFF; CDR3 DNA: TGCGCCAGCAGCTTGACTAGCGGGGTTCAGTATCACAATGAGCAGTTCTTC; D gene: TRBD2; J gene: TRBJ2-1; V gene: TRBV5-1; clone size: few
CDR3 protein: CASSSQGIQETQYF; CDR3 DNA: TGCGCCAGCAGCTCTCAGGGGATTCAAGAGACCCAGTACTTC; D gene: -; J gene: TRBJ2-5; V gene: TRBV5-1; clone size: -
CDR3 protein: CASSSPRSGDGADTQYF; CDR3 DNA: TGTGCCAGCAGCTCCCCCCGGTCAGGGGATGGCGCAGATACGCAGTATTTT; D gene: -; J gene: TRBJ2-3; V gene: TRBV7-8; clone size: few
CDR3 protein: CASSLQGIPNEQFF; CDR3 DNA: TGTGCCAGCAGCTTACAGGGTATCCCCAATGAGCAGTTCTTC; D gene: -; J gene: TRBJ2-1; V gene: TRBV7-3; clone size: many
CDR3 protein: CASSSRGGATLVNSNQPQHF; CDR3 DNA: TGTGCCAGCAGCTCTAGGGGGGGGGCGACCCTCGTGAATAGCAATCAGCCCCAGCATTTT; D gene: -; J gene: TRBJ1-5; V gene: TRBV5-6; clone size: few
CDR3 protein: CASSPEGLFATNEKLFF; CDR3 DNA: TGCGCCAGCAGCCCCGAAGGGCTGTTTGCAACTAATGAAAAACTGTTTTTT; D gene: -; J gene: TRBJ1-4; V gene: TRBV5-1; clone size: few
CDR3 protein: CASSLGLSGLPGELFF; CDR3 DNA: TGCGCCAGCAGCTTGGGGCTCTCGGGTTTACCCGGGGAGCTGTTTTTT; D gene: -; J gene: TRBJ2-2; V gene: TRBV5-1; clone size: -
CDR3 protein: CASSLDYTLPPYEQYF; CDR3 DNA: TGTGCCAGCAGCTTAGACTATACTTTACCTCCCTACGAGCAGTACTTC; D gene: -; J gene: TRBJ2-7; V gene: TRBV7-2; clone size: few